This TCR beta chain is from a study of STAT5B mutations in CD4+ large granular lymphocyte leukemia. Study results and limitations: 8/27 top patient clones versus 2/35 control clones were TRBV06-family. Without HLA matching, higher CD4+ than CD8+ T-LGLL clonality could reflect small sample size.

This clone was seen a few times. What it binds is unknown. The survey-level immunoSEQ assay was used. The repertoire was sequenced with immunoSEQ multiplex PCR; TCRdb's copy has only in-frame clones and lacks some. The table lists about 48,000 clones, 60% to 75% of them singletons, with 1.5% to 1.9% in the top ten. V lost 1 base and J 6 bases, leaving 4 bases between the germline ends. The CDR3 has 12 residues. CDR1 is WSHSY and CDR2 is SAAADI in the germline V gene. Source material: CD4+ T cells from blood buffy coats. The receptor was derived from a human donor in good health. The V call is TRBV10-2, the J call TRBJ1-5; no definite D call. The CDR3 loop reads CASSEWSQPQHF. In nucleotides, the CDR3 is TGCGCCAGCAGTGAGTGGAGTCAGCCCCAGCATTTT.